This T cell receptor beta chain was captured by sequencing in a study of blood T cell repertoires in COVID-19. Study summary: The study drew acute and convalescent COVID-19 samples from the United States, Italy and Spain. T cells, B-cell-depleted T cells, or PBMCs provided the cDNA or gDNA that served as material.

This CDR3 contains 12 residues. Per the germline V gene, CDR1 is SNHLY and CDR2 is FYNNEI. Original methodology: Nucleated cell number was recorded as an estimate derived from reference gene primer amplification. Clones were sequenced by immunoSEQ multiplex PCR, and TCRdb holds only the in-frame ones, with some missing. Clonal size and the V and J genes are those of that table, whereas D and trimming came from the DNA. The top ten clones hold about 6.3% of a sample with about 94,000 clones, about four fifths of them seen once. As for this clone: At one end the junction does not follow the germline gene, possibly because of a read error.

The rearrangement uses TRBV2 and TRBJ2-4; TRBD1 matches at 9 bases. The origin of this receptor is a man aged 55 to 69 with acute or convalescent COVID-19. Sequences were obtained from peripheral blood. The CDR3 region has the DNA TGTGCCAGCAGTGACCCGGGACAGGGCTCGTTCTTC. Its protein product is CASSDPGQGSFF. Full variable domain (rest looked up from reference TRBV2 and TRBJ2-4): EPEVTQTPSHQVTQMGQEVILRCVPISNHLYFYWYRQILGQKVEFLVSFYNNEISEKSEIFDDQFSVERPDGSNFTLKIRSTKLEDSAMYFCASSDPGQGSFFGAGTRLSVL.